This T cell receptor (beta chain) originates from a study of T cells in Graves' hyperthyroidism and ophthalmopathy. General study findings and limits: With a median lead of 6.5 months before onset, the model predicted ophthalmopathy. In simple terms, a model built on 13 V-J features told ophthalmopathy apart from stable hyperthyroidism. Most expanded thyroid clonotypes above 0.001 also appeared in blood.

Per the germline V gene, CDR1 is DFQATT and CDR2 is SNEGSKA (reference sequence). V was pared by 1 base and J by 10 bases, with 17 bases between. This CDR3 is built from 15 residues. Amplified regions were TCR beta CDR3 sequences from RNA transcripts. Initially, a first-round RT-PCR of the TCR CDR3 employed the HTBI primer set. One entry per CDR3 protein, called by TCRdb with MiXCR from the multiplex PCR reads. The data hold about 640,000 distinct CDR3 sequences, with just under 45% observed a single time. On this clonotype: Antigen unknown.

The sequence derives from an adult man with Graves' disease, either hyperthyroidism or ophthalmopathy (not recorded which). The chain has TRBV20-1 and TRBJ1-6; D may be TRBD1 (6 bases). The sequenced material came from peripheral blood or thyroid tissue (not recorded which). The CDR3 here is CSARGTAQGFSPLHF. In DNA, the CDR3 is TGCAGTGCTAGAGGGACAGCTCAAGGGTTCTCACCCCTCCACTTT.